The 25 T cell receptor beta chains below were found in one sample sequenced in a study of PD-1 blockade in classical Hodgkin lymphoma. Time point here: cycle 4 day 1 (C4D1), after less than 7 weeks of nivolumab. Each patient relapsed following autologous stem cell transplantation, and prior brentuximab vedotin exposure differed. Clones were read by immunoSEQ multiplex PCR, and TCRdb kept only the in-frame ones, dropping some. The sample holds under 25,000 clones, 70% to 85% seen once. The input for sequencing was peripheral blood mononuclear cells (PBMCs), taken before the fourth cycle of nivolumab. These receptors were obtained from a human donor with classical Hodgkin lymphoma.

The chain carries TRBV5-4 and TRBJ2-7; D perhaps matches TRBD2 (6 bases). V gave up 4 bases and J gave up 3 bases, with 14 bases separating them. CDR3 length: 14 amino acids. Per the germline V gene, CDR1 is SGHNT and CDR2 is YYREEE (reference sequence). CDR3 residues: CASSITGTHYEQYF. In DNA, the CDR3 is TGTGCCAGCAGCATAACCGGGACTCACTACGAGCAGTACTTC.

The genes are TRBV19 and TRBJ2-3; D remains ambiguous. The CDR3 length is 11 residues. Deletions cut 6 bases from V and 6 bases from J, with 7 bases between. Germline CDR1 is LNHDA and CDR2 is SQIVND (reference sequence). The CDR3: CASSSYDTQYF. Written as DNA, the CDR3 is TGTGCCAGTAGCTCGTATGATACGCAGTATTTT.

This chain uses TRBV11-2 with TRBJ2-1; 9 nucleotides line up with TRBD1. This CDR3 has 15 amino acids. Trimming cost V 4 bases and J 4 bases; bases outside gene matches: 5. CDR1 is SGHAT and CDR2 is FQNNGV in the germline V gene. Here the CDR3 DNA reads TGTGCCAGCAGCTCTTACAGGGGGCCGTACAATGAGCAGTTCTTC. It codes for CASSSYRGPYNEQFF.

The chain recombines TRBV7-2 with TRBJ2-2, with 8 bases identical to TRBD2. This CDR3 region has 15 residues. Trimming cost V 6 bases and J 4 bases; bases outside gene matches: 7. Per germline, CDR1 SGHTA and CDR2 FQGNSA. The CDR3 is CASSPGTRSTGELFF. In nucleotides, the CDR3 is TGTGCCAGCAGTCCCGGGACTAGATCCACCGGGGAGCTGTTTTTT. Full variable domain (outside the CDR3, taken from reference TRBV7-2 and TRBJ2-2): GAGVSQSPSNKVTEKGKDVELRCDPISGHTALYWYRQSLGQGLEFLIYFQGNSAPDKSGLPSDRFSAERTGGSVSTLTIQRTQQEDSAVYLCASSPGTRSTGELFFGEGSRLTVL.

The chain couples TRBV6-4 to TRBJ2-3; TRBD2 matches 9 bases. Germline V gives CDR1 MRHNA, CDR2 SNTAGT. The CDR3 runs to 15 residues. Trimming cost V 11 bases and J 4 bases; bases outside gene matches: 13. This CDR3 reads CASRRSGLAADTQYF. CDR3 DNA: TGTGCCTCCCGGCGGTCGGGACTAGCTGCAGATACGCAGTATTTT.

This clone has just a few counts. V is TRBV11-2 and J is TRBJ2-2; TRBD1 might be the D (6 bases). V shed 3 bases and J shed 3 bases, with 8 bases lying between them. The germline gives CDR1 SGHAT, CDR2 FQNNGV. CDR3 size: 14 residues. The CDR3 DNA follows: TGTGCCAGCAGCTTGGACAGCTACACCGGGGAGCTGTTTTTT. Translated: CASSLDSYTGELFF.

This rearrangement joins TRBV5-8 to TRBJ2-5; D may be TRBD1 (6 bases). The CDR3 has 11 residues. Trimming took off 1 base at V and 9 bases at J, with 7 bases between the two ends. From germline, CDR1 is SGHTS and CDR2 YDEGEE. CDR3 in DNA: TGTGCCAGCAGCTTGAAGGGGGCCCAGTACTTC. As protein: CASSLKGAQYF.

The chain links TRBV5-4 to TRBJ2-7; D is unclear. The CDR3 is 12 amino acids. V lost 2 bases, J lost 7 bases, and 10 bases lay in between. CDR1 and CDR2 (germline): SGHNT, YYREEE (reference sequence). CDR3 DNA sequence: TGTGCCAGCAGCTTAGTTCCTTCTGAGCAGTACTTC. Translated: CASSLVPSEQYF. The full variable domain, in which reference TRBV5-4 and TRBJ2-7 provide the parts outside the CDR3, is ETGVTQSPTHLIKTRGQQVTLRCSSQSGHNTVSWYQQALGQGPQFIFQYYREEENGRGNFPPRFSGLQFPNYSSELNVNALELDDSALYLCASSLVPSEQYFGPGTRLTVT.

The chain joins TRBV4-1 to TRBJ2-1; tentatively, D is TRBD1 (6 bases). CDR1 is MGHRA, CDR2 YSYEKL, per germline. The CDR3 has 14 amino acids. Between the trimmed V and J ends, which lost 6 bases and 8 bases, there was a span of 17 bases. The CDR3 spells CASSLQGVVDEQFF. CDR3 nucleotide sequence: TGCGCCAGCAGTCTACAGGGAGTGGTAGATGAGCAGTTCTTC.

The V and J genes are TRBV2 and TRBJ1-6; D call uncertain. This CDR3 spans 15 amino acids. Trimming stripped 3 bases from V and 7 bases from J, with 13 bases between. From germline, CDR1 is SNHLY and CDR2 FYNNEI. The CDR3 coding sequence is TGTGCCAGCAGTGAGGTTGGATTCTCAAATTCACCCCTCCACTTT. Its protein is CASSEVGFSNSPLHF.

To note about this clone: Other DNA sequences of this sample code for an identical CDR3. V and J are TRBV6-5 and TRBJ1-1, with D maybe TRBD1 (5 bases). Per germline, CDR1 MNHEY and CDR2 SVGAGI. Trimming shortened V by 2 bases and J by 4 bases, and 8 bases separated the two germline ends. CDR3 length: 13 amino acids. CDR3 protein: CASSYGGGTEAFF. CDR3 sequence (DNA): TGTGCCAGCAGTTACGGGGGGGGCACTGAAGCTTTCTTT.

The CDR3 here is CASSAHNRVGGYTF. CDR3 nucleotide sequence: TGTGCCAGCAGCGCCCATAACAGGGTGGGCGGCTACACCTTC. This chain joins TRBV9 and TRBJ1-2; perhaps TRBD1 as D (6 bases). CDR1 and CDR2 from the germline V gene are SGDLS and YYNGEE. V lost 3 bases and J lost 8, with 17 bases in between. The length of the CDR3 is 14 residues.

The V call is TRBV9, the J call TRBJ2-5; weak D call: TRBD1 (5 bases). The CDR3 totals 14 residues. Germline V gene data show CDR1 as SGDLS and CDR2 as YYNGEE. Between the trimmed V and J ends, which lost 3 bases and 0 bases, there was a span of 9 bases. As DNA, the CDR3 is TGTGCCAGCAGCGGACAGCAAGACCAAGAGACCCAGTACTTC. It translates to CASSGQQDQETQYF.

This CDR3 is CASSVGTQFYGYTF. CDR3 nucleotide sequence: TGTGCCAGCAGTGTAGGGACCCAATTTTATGGCTACACCTTC. The chain uses TRBV2 and TRBJ1-2, with a weak D call TRBD1 (5 bases). With 4 bases removed from V and 5 bases from J, the gap between germline ends came to 14 bases. In germline, CDR1 is SNHLY, CDR2 FYNNEI. The CDR3 extends over 14 amino acids.

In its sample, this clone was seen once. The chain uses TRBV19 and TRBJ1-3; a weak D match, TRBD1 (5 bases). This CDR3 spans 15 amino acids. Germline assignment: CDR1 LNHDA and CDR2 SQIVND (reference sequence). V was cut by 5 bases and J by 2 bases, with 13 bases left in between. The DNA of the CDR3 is TGTGCCAGTAGTCCCGGGGGGTCTCCTGGAAACACCATATATTTT. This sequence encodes CASSPGGSPGNTIYF.

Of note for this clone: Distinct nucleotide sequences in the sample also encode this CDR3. The CDR3 protein is CASSLGDRGGQPQHF. In DNA, the CDR3 is TGTGCCAGCAGCTTGGGAGACAGGGGTGGTCAGCCCCAGCATTTT. The chain links TRBV5-8 to TRBJ1-5; 8 positions agree with TRBD1. The germline gives CDR1 SGHTS, CDR2 YDEGEE. The CDR3 spans 15 residues. Trimming took 0 bases from V and 6 from J; bases not matched to a gene: 5.

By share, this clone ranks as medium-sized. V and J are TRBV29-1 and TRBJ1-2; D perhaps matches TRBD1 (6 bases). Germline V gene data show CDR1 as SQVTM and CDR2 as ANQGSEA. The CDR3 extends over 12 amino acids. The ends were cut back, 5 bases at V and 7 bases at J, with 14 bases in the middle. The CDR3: CSVSTGSTGYTF. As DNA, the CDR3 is TGCAGCGTTAGTACAGGGTCGACTGGCTACACCTTC.

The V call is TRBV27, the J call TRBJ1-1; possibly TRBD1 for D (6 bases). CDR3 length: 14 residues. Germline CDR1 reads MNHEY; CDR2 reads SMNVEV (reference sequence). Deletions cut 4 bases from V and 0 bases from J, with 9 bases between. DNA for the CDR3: TGTGCCAGCAGTTGGGGGCCTCTGAACACTGAAGCTTTCTTT. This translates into CASSWGPLNTEAFF.

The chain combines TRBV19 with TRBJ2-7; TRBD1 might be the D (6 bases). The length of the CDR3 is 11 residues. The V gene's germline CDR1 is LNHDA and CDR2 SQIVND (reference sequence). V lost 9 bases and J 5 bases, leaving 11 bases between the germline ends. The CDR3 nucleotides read TGTGCCAGGAAGGGGGTTCACGAGCAGTACTTC. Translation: CARKGVHEQYF.

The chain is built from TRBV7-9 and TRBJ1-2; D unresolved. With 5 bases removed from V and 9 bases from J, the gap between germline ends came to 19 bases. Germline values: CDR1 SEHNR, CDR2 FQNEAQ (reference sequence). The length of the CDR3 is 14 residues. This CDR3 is CASSIDGRSGSYTF. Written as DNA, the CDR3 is TGTGCCAGCAGCATTGACGGCAGGTCGGGTAGCTACACCTTC. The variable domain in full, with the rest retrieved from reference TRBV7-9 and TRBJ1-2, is DTGVSQNPRHKITKRGQNVTFRCDPISEHNRLYWYRQTLGQGPEFLTYFQNEAQLEKSRLLSDRFSAERPKGSFSTLEIQRTEQGDSAMYLCASSIDGRSGSYTFGSGTRLTVV.

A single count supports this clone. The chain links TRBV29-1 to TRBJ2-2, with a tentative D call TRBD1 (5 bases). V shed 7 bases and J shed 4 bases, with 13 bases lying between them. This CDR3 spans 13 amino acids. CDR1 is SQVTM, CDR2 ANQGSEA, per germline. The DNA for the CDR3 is TGCAGCGGACAGTTTTCATTCACCGGGGAGCTGTTTTTT. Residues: CSGQFSFTGELFF.

The CDR3 spells CASSGGTGDNSPLHF. DNA of the CDR3: TGTGCCAGCAGTGGGGGGACAGGGGACAATTCACCCCTCCACTTT. This rearrangement joins TRBV6-5 to TRBJ1-6; 10 bases are a match to TRBD1. The trim removed 5 bases at V and 7 bases at J, leaving 5 bases unmatched. The CDR3 covers 15 residues. CDR1 is MNHEY and CDR2 is SVGAGI in the germline V gene.

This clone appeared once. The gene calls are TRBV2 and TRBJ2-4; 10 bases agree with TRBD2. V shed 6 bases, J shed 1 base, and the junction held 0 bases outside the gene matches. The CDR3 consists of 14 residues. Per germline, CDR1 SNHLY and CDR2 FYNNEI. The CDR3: CASRTSGAKNIQYF. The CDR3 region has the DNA TGTGCCAGCAGGACTAGCGGGGCCAAAAACATTCAGTACTTC. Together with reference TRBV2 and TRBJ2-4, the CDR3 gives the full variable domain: EPEVTQTPSHQVTQMGQEVILRCVPISNHLYFYWYRQILGQKVEFLVSFYNNEISEKSEIFDDQFSVERPDGSNFTLKIRSTKLEDSAMYFCASRTSGAKNIQYFGAGTRLSVL.

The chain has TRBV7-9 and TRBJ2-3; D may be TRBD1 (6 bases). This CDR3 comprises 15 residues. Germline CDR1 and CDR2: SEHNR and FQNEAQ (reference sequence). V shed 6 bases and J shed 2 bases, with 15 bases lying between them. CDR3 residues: CASSTDNRATDTQYF. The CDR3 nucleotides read TGTGCCAGCAGTACCGATAACAGGGCCACAGATACGCAGTATTTT.

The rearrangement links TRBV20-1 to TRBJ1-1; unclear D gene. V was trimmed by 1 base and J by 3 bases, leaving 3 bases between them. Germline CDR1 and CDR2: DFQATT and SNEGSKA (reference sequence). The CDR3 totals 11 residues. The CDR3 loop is CSARGDTEAFF. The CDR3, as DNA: TGCAGTGCTAGAGGGGACACTGAAGCTTTCTTT.